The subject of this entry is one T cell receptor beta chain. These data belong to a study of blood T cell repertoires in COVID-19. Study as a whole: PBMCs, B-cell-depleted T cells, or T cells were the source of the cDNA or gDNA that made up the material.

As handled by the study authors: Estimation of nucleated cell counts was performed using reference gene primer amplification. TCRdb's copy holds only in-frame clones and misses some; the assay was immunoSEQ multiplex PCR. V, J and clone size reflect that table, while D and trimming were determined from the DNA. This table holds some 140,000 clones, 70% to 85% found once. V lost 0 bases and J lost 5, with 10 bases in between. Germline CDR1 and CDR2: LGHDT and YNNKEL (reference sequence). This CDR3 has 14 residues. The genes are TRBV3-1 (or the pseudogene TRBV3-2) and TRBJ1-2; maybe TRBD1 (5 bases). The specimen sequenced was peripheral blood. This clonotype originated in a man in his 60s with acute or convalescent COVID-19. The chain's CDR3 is CASSQEGGSYGYTF. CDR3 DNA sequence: TGTGCCAGCAGCCAAGAGGGGGGAAGTTATGGCTACACCTTC.